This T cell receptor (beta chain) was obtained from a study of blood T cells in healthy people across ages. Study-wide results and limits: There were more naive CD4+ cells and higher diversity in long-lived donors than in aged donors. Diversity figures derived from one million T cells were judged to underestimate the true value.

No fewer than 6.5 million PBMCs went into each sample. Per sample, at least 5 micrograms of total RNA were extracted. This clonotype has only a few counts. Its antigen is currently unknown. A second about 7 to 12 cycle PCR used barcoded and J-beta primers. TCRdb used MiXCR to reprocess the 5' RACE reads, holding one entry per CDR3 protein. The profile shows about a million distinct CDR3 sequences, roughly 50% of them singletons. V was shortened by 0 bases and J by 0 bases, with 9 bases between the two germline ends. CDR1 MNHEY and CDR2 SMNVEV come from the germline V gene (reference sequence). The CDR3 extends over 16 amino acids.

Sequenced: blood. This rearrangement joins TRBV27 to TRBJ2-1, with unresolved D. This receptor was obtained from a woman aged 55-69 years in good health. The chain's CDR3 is CASSLSTLSSYNEQFF. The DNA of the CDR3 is TGTGCCAGCAGTTTATCTACCCTGAGCTCCTACAATGAGCAGTTCTTC.